A single sample is the source of the 32 T cell receptor beta chains below, sequenced in a study of cytomegalovirus exposure and HLA in healthy donors. TCRdb's copy holds only in-frame clones and misses some; the assay was immunoSEQ multiplex PCR. The sample yields tens of thousands of clones, about 90% seen once. What was sequenced was PBMCs. The receptors were gathered from a woman aged 25 to 39 in good health and CMV-seronegative.

CDR3 sequence reads: CASSLEAGGLDEQYF. The CDR3 DNA follows: TGTGCCAGCAGCTTGGAGGCAGGGGGGCTAGACGAGCAGTACTTC. The chain combines TRBV5-4 with TRBJ2-7, with D maybe TRBD1 (7 bases). The germline V and J ends were trimmed by 0 bases and 5 bases, with 15 bases remaining between them. Germline V gene sequence: CDR1 SGHNT, CDR2 YYREEE (reference sequence). This CDR3 has 15 residues.

V usage is TRBV5-1 and J usage is TRBJ2-7; perhaps TRBD2 as D (6 bases). The length of the CDR3 is 15 residues. Germline CDR1 reads SGHRS; CDR2 reads YFSETQ. V lost 4 bases and J 7 bases, leaving 21 bases between the germline ends. The DNA for the CDR3 is TGCGCCAGCAGCCAGATCCGGGACTCCCGTGGGGAGCAGTACTTC. Translating it yields CASSQIRDSRGEQYF.

V gene TRBV6-5 combines with J gene TRBJ1-5; D gene unclear. This CDR3 has 15 residues. The V end was cut by 0 bases, the J end by 5 bases, with 11 bases between. CDR1 MNHEY and CDR2 SVGAGI come from the germline V gene. The CDR3 coding sequence is TGTGCCAGCAGTTACTCCCACTCGACTGATCAGCCCCAGCATTTT. Protein sequence: CASSYSHSTDQPQHF.

This rearrangement joins TRBV5-4 to TRBJ1-4; 10 bases align to TRBD1. V shed 2 bases and J 2 bases; nucleotides not matched to a gene: 9. This CDR3 contains 18 residues. In germline, CDR1 is SGHNT, CDR2 YYREEE (reference sequence). The chain's CDR3 is CASSFYRDRGTTNEKLFF. CDR3 DNA: TGTGCCAGCAGCTTTTACCGGGACAGGGGAACGACTAATGAAAAACTGTTTTTT.

The sample holds a few counts of this clone. The V gene is TRBV10-3, the J gene TRBJ2-7; 9 nucleotides agree with TRBD1. The CDR3 has 14 residues. Germline V lookup: CDR1 ENHRY, CDR2 SYGVKD. Germline trimming cut 10 bases from V and 3 bases from J; bases unmatched to any gene: 10. The CDR3 bases are TGTGCCACCGGACAGGGGTCGTTCAACTACGAGCAGTACTTC. Residues: CATGQGSFNYEQYF.

The chain recombines TRBV2 with TRBJ2-3; 11 nucleotides match TRBD2. Germline V CDR1 and CDR2: SNHLY, FYNNEI. The CDR3 runs to 15 residues. Trimming took 4 bases from V and 3 from J; bases not matched to a gene: 3. The CDR3 here is CASSGIAGGTDTQYF. Written as DNA, the CDR3 is TGTGCCAGCAGTGGGATAGCGGGGGGGACAGATACGCAGTATTTT.

The V and J genes are TRBV29-1 and TRBJ2-4; 8 bases line up with TRBD1. The CDR3 totals 13 residues. Germline CDR1 and CDR2: SQVTM and ANQGSEA. After removal of 2 bases from V and 8 bases from J, the junction contained 5 bases not matched to a gene. The CDR3 here is CSVEQGAEDIQYF. DNA for the CDR3: TGCAGCGTTGAACAGGGGGCAGAGGACATTCAGTACTTC.

The chain combines TRBV6-5 with TRBJ1-2; possibly TRBD1 for D (5 bases). Between the trimmed V and J ends, which lost 2 bases and 7 bases, there was a span of 20 bases. Germline CDR1 is MNHEY and CDR2 is SVGAGI. The CDR3 contains 16 residues. The chain's CDR3 is CASSYPTAGGKIGYTF. The CDR3, as DNA: TGTGCCAGCAGTTACCCTACGGCTGGGGGGAAAATTGGCTACACCTTC.

The gene calls are TRBV4-1 and TRBJ1-1; TRBD1 agrees at 7 bases. The CDR3 has 14 residues. Germline V gene sequence: CDR1 MGHRA, CDR2 YSYEKL. Trimming cost V 8 bases and J 1 base; bases outside gene matches: 7. The CDR3 nucleotides read TGCGCCAGCGGAACCGGGACAGAGAACACTGAAGCTTTCTTT. This encodes CASGTGTENTEAFF.

The J gene is TRBJ2-3, the V gene TRBV28; D not certain. The CDR3 sequence is 12 residues long. Germline V CDR1 and CDR2: MDHEN, SYDVKM. Between the trimmed V and J ends, which lost 5 bases and 4 bases, there was a span of 7 bases. This chain's CDR3 is CASSIPADTQYF. The CDR3 nucleotides are TGTGCCAGCAGTATTCCCGCAGATACGCAGTATTTT.

This rearrangement joins TRBV29-1 to TRBJ1-2, with a tentative D call TRBD1 (5 bases). The CDR3 is 14 residues long. V was trimmed by 1 base and J by 6 bases, leaving 15 bases between them. Germline loops: CDR1 SQVTM, CDR2 ANQGSEA. CDR3 in amino acids: CSVEGFWGVDGYTF. CDR3 DNA: TGCAGCGTTGAAGGATTTTGGGGGGTAGATGGCTACACCTTC.

The gene calls are TRBV6-5 and TRBJ1-1; TRBD1 matches at 8 bases. V lost 4 bases and J lost 12; bases outside the gene matches: 10. The CDR3 runs 13 residues. Germline loops: CDR1 MNHEY, CDR2 SVGAGI. CDR3 sequence reads: CASSSIMQGATFF. The CDR3, as DNA: TGTGCCAGCAGTTCGATAATGCAGGGGGCGACTTTCTTT.

The chain uses TRBV18 and TRBJ1-1; D gene unclear. V lost 2 bases and J 0 bases, leaving 10 bases between the germline ends. CDR3 length: 15 residues. Germline V lookup: CDR1 KGHSH, CDR2 LQKENI. The CDR3 loop reads CASSPVPNLNTEAFF. The DNA of the CDR3 is TGTGCCAGCTCACCAGTTCCAAACTTGAACACTGAAGCTTTCTTT.

This clone appeared a single time. This chain joins TRBV10-3 and TRBJ1-1; D not certain. V lost 0 bases and J 3 bases, leaving 11 bases between the germline ends. The CDR3 totals 15 residues. Germline CDR1 and CDR2: ENHRY and SYGVKD. CDR3 bases: TGTGCCATCAGTGAGTCGACGGAGATGCACACTGAAGCTTTCTTT. Translating gives CAISESTEMHTEAFF.

V and J are TRBV6-1 and TRBJ2-1; possible D gene TRBD2, 6 bases. In germline, CDR1 is MNHNS, CDR2 SASEGT. V lost 4 bases and J 13 bases, leaving 11 bases between the germline ends. This CDR3 spans 11 amino acids. CDR3 DNA sequence: TGTGCCAGCAGTGCGGGACTCTCACAGTTCTTC. It codes for CASSAGLSQFF.

V and J are TRBV7-6 and TRBJ2-5; D uncertain. The CDR3 contains 15 residues. Per germline, CDR1 SGHVS and CDR2 FNYEAQ. The V and J ends lost 5 bases and 4 bases respectively, with 17 bases between them. The CDR3 loop is CASSPQQISSETQYF. The CDR3 DNA reads as TGTGCCAGCAGCCCTCAACAGATTTCCTCAGAGACCCAGTACTTC.

This clone has a single count. In DNA, the CDR3 is TGTGCCAGCAGGAGACAGGGGGCCTACGAGCAGTACTTC. It translates to CASRRQGAYEQYF. V is TRBV27 and J is TRBJ2-7; 9 bases map to TRBD1. From germline, CDR1 is MNHEY and CDR2 SMNVEV (reference sequence). This CDR3 is built from 13 residues. V dropped 6 bases and J dropped 2; count of bases not matched to a gene: 2.

This chain links TRBV6-5 with TRBJ2-1, with 9 bases matching TRBD2. Germline trimming cut 6 bases from V and 8 bases from J; bases unmatched to any gene: 11. The CDR3 is made up of 15 amino acids. Germline V gives CDR1 MNHEY, CDR2 SVGAGI. CDR3 sequence reads: CASSHRTSAADEQFF. DNA for the CDR3: TGTGCCAGCAGCCACCGGACTAGCGCAGCGGATGAGCAGTTCTTC.

The CDR3: CASSVLGAGPWYEQYF. For the CDR3, the DNA is TGTGCCAGCAGCGTCTTAGGAGCGGGACCTTGGTACGAGCAGTACTTC. V and J are TRBV11-2 and TRBJ2-7, with 7 bases fitting TRBD2. The V gene end was trimmed by 5 bases and the J gene end by 4 bases; junction bases not matched to a gene: 14. The CDR3 has 16 residues. Germline V gives CDR1 SGHAT, CDR2 FQNNGV. Based on the CDR3 plus reference TRBV11-2 and TRBJ2-7, the full variable domain is EAGVAQSPRYKIIEKRQSVAFWCNPISGHATLYWYQQILGQGPKLLIQFQNNGVVDDSQLPKDRFSAERLKGVDSTLKIQPAKLEDSAVYLCASSVLGAGPWYEQYFGPGTRLTVT.

The V call is TRBV27, the J call TRBJ1-2; no clear D. CDR3 length: 14 residues. V lost 9 bases to trimming and J lost 6 bases, with 20 bases between them. Per the germline V gene, CDR1 is MNHEY and CDR2 is SMNVEV (reference sequence). The CDR3 DNA follows: TGTGCCAGTCGGATGACGGCCTCGCGGGATGGCTACACCTTC. Residues: CASRMTASRDGYTF.

V and J are TRBV7-2 and TRBJ1-5, with D hard to call. The CDR3 sequence is 14 residues long. Germline loops: CDR1 SGHTA, CDR2 FQGNSA. V gave up 3 bases and J gave up 0 bases, with 6 bases separating them. DNA for the CDR3: TGTGCCAGCAGCTTGTTAGTTAGCAATCAGCCCCAGCATTTT. It is translated as CASSLLVSNQPQHF.

The chain uses TRBV13 and TRBJ2-3; 9 bases line up with TRBD1. Germline V gene sequence: CDR1 PRHDT, CDR2 FYEKMQ (reference sequence). Trimming at V came to 0 bases and at J to 6 bases, leaving 4 bases not matched to a gene. This CDR3 is 15 amino acids long. CDR3 region: CASSLGQGASDTQYF. DNA for the CDR3: TGTGCCAGCAGCTTAGGACAGGGGGCTTCGGATACGCAGTATTTT.

The chain links TRBV7-3 to TRBJ1-1, with no clear D. CDR3 length: 13 residues. V dropped 5 bases and J dropped 0 bases, with 7 bases sitting between them. The germline CDR1 and CDR2 sequences are SGHTA and FQGTGA. In nucleotides, the CDR3 is TGTGCCAGCAGCGCTACAGTGAACACTGAAGCTTTCTTT. Residues: CASSATVNTEAFF. Using reference TRBV7-3 and TRBJ1-1 for the parts outside the CDR3, the full variable domain is GAGVSQTPSNKVTEKGKYVELRCDPISGHTALYWYRQSLGQGPEFLIYFQGTGAADDSGLPNDRFFAVRPEGSVSTLKIQRTERGDSAVYLCASSATVNTEAFFGQGTRLTVV.

This sequence joins TRBV27 and TRBJ1-5; D remains unclear. Germline CDR1 reads MNHEY; CDR2 reads SMNVEV (reference sequence). CDR3 length: 16 amino acids. V shed 6 bases and J shed 3 bases, with 18 bases lying between them. The CDR3 region is CASRPERFGDNQPQHF. For the CDR3, the DNA is TGTGCCAGCAGGCCGGAGCGGTTCGGGGACAATCAGCCCCAGCATTTT.

The V call is TRBV7-2, the J call TRBJ2-3; 9 positions match TRBD1. The CDR3 runs 15 residues. The J segment lost 5 bases and the V segment lost 5 bases, leaving 8 bases of the junction unmatched. Germline CDR1 is SGHTA and CDR2 is FQGNSA. This chain's CDR3 is CASSVGQGPVDTQYF. The CDR3 coding sequence is TGTGCCAGCAGCGTAGGACAGGGGCCCGTAGATACGCAGTATTTT.

This clone was counted a few times. The V and J genes are TRBV28 and TRBJ1-1; D remains ambiguous. Germline V gene sequence: CDR1 MDHEN, CDR2 SYDVKM. Trimming took off 1 base at V and 6 bases at J, with 9 bases between the two ends. This CDR3 comprises 13 residues. CDR3 nucleotides: TGTGCCAGCAGTTTATCCCTACTGGCTGAAGCTTTCTTT. As protein: CASSLSLLAEAFF.

The chain employs TRBV6-5 and TRBJ2-7; tentatively, D is TRBD2 (5 bases). This CDR3 comprises 12 residues. Germline V gene lookup returns CDR1 MNHEY and CDR2 SVGAGI. V dropped 5 bases and J dropped 3 bases, with 8 bases sitting between them. The CDR3 coding sequence is TGTGCCAGCAGTCGTGAGGGCTACGAGCAGTACTTC. Amino acid sequence: CASSREGYEQYF.

Worth noting for this clone: One junction end does not reproduce the germline sequence, and a read error may be involved. The chain carries TRBV7-2 and TRBJ2-3, with 11 positions matching TRBD2. CDR3 size: 15 residues. The germline CDR1 and CDR2 sequences are SGHTA and FQGNSA. CDR3 protein: CASTLAGGPGDTQYF. DNA for the CDR3: TGTGCCAGCACCTTAGCGGGAGGGCCTGGAGATACGCAGTATTTT.

The chain links TRBV6-1 to TRBJ2-7, with 7 bases that match TRBD2. With 5 bases clipped from V and 6 bases from J, the junction kept 10 bases outside the gene matches. The CDR3 has 14 amino acids. CDR1 is MNHNS and CDR2 is SASEGT in the germline V gene. The CDR3 spells CASSLGSGPPEQYF. CDR3 in DNA: TGTGCCAGCAGTCTCGGTAGCGGGCCCCCCGAGCAGTACTTC.

The chain has TRBV27 and TRBJ2-3; 9 bases align to TRBD1. J lost 2 bases, V lost 5 bases, and 2 bases had no gene match. The CDR3 contains 14 residues. Looked up from germline, CDR1 is MNHEY and CDR2 is SMNVEV (reference sequence). CDR3 sequence reads: CASSTGGFTDTQYF. CDR3 nucleotides: TGTGCCAGCAGTACAGGGGGCTTCACAGATACGCAGTATTTT.

The V call is TRBV5-1, the J call TRBJ1-2; weak D call: TRBD1 (6 bases). Germline V gene sequence: CDR1 SGHRS, CDR2 YFSETQ. With 0 bases removed from V and 8 bases from J, the gap between germline ends came to 17 bases. This CDR3 has 15 residues. Written as DNA, the CDR3 is TGCGCCAGCAGCTTGGGTTCGTCGGGGGGCGTAGGCTACACCTTC. Translated: CASSLGSSGGVGYTF. Full variable domain (missing parts from reference TRBV5-1 and TRBJ1-2): KAGVTQTPRYLIKTRGQQVTLSCSPISGHRSVSWYQQTPGQGLQFLFEYFSETQRNKGNFPGRFSGRQFSNSRSEMNVSTLELGDSALYLCASSLGSSGGVGYTFGSGTRLTVV.

The rearrangement links TRBV6-5 to TRBJ2-1; possibly TRBD2 for D (6 bases). Germline-derived CDR1 and CDR2 are MNHEY and SVGAGI. The V end was cut by 11 bases, the J end by 9 bases, with 8 bases between. There are 9 residues in the CDR3. The CDR3 spells CAPGVEQFF. DNA of the CDR3: TGTGCCCCGGGGGTTGAGCAGTTCTTC.